This T cell receptor (beta chain) was captured by sequencing in a study of identical twins. The V gene lost 3 bases and the J gene lost 6 bases, with 13 bases spanning the gap. The CDR3 spans 14 residues. The V gene's germline CDR1 is SGHDT and CDR2 YYEEEE. Regarding the study as a whole: Twins' surplus sharing was weaker for beta out-of-frame sequences. Out-of-frame alpha sequences shared by twins were enriched for low generation probability.

This clonotype was detected a few times. Its antigen is undetermined. Template switching created a universal primer site, and the cDNA included unique molecular identifiers. MiXCR, applied by TCRdb to the 5' RACE reads, yields one record per CDR3 protein. This table holds some 1,700,000 distinct CDR3 sequences, more than 30% found once. The chain carries TRBV5-6 and TRBJ2-1; D perhaps matches TRBD2 (5 bases). The TCR sequence derives from a newborn girl in good health. The specimen was cord blood. The CDR3 loop reads CASSSNWRSNEQFF. The CDR3 DNA follows: TGTGCCAGCAGCTCGAACTGGAGGAGCAATGAGCAGTTCTTC.